This TCR beta chain was recovered during a study of naive and memory T cell subsets. An equimolar mix of two oligonucleotides served as the beta constant-region primer for TRBC1 and TRBC2. The ligated cDNA underwent four PCR rounds using SP2 and nested alpha and beta constant-region primers. TCRdb recomputed calls from the UMI-ligation and nested PCR reads with MiXCR, one row per CDR3 protein. The data show over 100,000 distinct CDR3 sequences, with roughly 36% seen just once and 0.8% to 1% held by the top ten. Study-wide results and limits: Between naive and memory subsets, TCR abundance power law exponents differed. There was no ground truth to check naive and memory subset results. From naive to CM, EM and EMRA, diversity decreased and Gini increased.

The CDR3 is 14 amino acids. Germline CDR1 and CDR2: DFQATT and SNEGSKA (reference sequence). On this clonotype itself: The antigen remains undetermined. A read error may account for a junction end that differs from germline.

Sequential positive selection took CD4 T cells first, then CD8 T cells. The receptor comes from a human donor in good health. The V call is TRBV20-1, the J call TRBJ1-1; unclear D gene. The sequenced sample was central memory CD4+ T cells from blood. In DNA, the CDR3 is TGCAGTGCTAGCCGTGGACGGATGAACACTGAAGCTCTCTTT. Its translation is CSASRGRMNTEALF.